A single sample gave rise to the 17 T cell receptor beta chains below, sequenced in a study of blood T cells in healthy people across ages. For the second PCR, which ran for about 6 to 11 cycles, a sample-barcoded 5' primer and a J-beta primer mix were used. TCRdb re-derived calls from the 5' RACE reads in MiXCR, one entry per CDR3 protein. The sample lists approximately 1,000,000 distinct CDR3 sequences; about two fifths were seen once. Specimen: blood. The receptors originated from a man between 18 and 35 years old in good health.

This sequence joins TRBV20-1 and TRBJ1-1; 10 bases agree with TRBD1. J lost 4 bases, V lost 1 base, and 6 bases had no gene match. There are 15 residues in the CDR3. Germline loops: CDR1 DFQATT, CDR2 SNEGSKA (reference sequence). CDR3 loop: CSARARDRGATEAFF. CDR3 in DNA: TGCAGTGCTAGAGCGAGGGACAGGGGAGCCACTGAAGCTTTCTTT.

The rearrangement links TRBV6-1 to TRBJ1-4; D is uncertain. CDR3 length: 15 residues. Per the germline V gene, CDR1 is MNHNS and CDR2 is SASEGT. Trimming cost V 0 bases and J 5 bases, with 10 bases left between them. CDR3 DNA: TGTGCCAGCAGTGAAGCGTACAGCAAAAATGAAAAACTGTTTTTT. This encodes CASSEAYSKNEKLFF.

A few counts support this clonotype. This rearrangement joins TRBV9 to TRBJ2-3; 7 bases agree with TRBD2. The CDR3 sequence is 16 residues long. Trimming cost V 2 bases and J 0 bases; bases outside gene matches: 6. Germline CDR1 is SGDLS and CDR2 is YYNGEE. In DNA, the CDR3 is TGTGCCAGCAGCGTGTTCAGCGGGGAGAGCACAGATACGCAGTATTTT. As protein: CASSVFSGESTDTQYF.

The V gene is TRBV12-3 or TRBV12-4, the J gene TRBJ1-1, with TRBD1 identical over 9 bases. V lost 6 bases to trimming and J lost 1 base; unmatched junction nucleotides: 21. This CDR3 has 20 amino acids. Here the CDR3 DNA reads TGTGCCAGCAGCCATTACCCAACTACAGGGGGCGAGTGGAAGAACACTGAAGCTTTCTTT. It specifies CASSHYPTTGGEWKNTEAFF.

This clonotype was counted ten times or more. The chain combines TRBV7-2 with TRBJ2-3; no clear D. Looked up from germline, CDR1 is SGHTA and CDR2 is FQGNSA. Trimming pared 1 base from V and 2 bases from J, leaving 4 bases between. The CDR3 is made up of 13 amino acids. CDR3 coding DNA: TGTGCCAGCAGCTTAGGTATCACAGATACGCAGTATTTT. Translating gives CASSLGITDTQYF.

This clonotype showed up just a few times. The genes are TRBV20-1 and TRBJ2-7, with a possible D match to TRBD1 (7 bases). CDR1 and CDR2 (germline): DFQATT, SNEGSKA (reference sequence). Trimming shortened V by 1 base and J by 6 bases, and 13 bases separated the two germline ends. The CDR3 has 13 residues. The CDR3 region is CSARGSGGSEQYF. The CDR3 DNA reads TGCAGTGCTAGAGGATCAGGGGGGAGCGAGCAGTACTTC.

Only one count was recorded for this clonotype. This chain joins TRBV6-2 or TRBV6-3 and TRBJ1-5, with 7 bases matching TRBD1. V was pared by 2 bases and J by 4 bases, with 8 bases of the junction left unmatched. Germline CDR1 and CDR2: MNHEY and SVGEGT. The CDR3 consists of 16 residues. In nucleotides, the CDR3 is TGTGCCAGCAGTTACGGACAGGCCCCGGCAAATCAGCCCCAGCATTTT. As protein: CASSYGQAPANQPQHF.

This clonotype was seen a few times. The chain combines TRBV12-3 or TRBV12-4 with TRBJ1-1; maybe TRBD1 (5 bases). The CDR3 loop spans 15 amino acids. V lost 6 bases to trimming and J lost 0 bases, with 14 bases between them. The CDR3 bases are TGTGCCAGCAGCCGGGCGACAGAGTTGAACACTGAAGCTTTCTTT. Protein product: CASSRATELNTEAFF.

The J gene is TRBJ2-5, the V gene TRBV4-1; D not resolved. The germline gives CDR1 MGHRA, CDR2 YSYEKL. There are 12 residues in the CDR3. The germline V and J ends were trimmed by 6 bases and 2 bases, with 7 bases remaining between them. CDR3 sequence reads: CASRSPQETQYF. CDR3 in DNA: TGCGCCAGCAGGTCGCCGCAAGAGACCCAGTACTTC.

This clonotype was observed a handful of times. V is TRBV6-1 and J is TRBJ1-1; 10 bases agree with TRBD1. The germline V gene has CDR1 MNHNS and CDR2 SASEGT. V lost 6 bases and J lost 6; bases outside the gene matches: 19. CDR3 size: 18 residues. In nucleotides, the CDR3 is TGTGCCAGCAGCCTCCCCCCAACCGGGACAGGGGAGGTCGCTGAAGCTTTCTTT. This encodes CASSLPPTGTGEVAEAFF.

This sequence joins TRBV6-6 and TRBJ2-1; TRBD2 agrees at 11 bases. The length of the CDR3 is 14 residues. V shed 6 bases, J shed 9 bases, and the junction held 7 bases outside the gene matches. Germline CDR1 reads MNHNY; CDR2 reads SVGAGI (reference sequence). In DNA, the CDR3 is TGTGCCAGCAGCCCGGGACTAGCGGACACTGAGCAGTTCTTC. Protein sequence: CASSPGLADTEQFF.

This clonotype was recorded a few times. The genes are TRBV9 and TRBJ1-1; D may be TRBD1 (5 bases). V was pared by 0 bases and J by 9 bases, with 18 bases between. Per the germline V gene, CDR1 is SGDLS and CDR2 is YYNGEE. The CDR3 sequence is 15 residues long. The CDR3 spells CASSVDRGAPVKAFF. CDR3 nucleotides: TGTGCCAGCAGCGTAGATAGGGGCGCCCCGGTAAAAGCTTTCTTT.

In this sample, this clonotype turned up once. The chain joins TRBV27 to TRBJ2-3; the D is unclear. Trimming pared 5 bases from V and 0 bases from J, leaving 15 bases between. The CDR3 spans 16 residues. Per the germline V gene, CDR1 is MNHEY and CDR2 is SMNVEV (reference sequence). As DNA, the CDR3 is TGTGCCAGCAGTGAGAGACGGCTAACTAGCACAGATACGCAGTATTTT. It is translated as CASSERRLTSTDTQYF.

The rearrangement links TRBV5-1 to TRBJ2-7, with 9 positions matching TRBD1. V lost 4 bases and J lost 3; bases outside the gene matches: 5. Per the germline V gene, CDR1 is SGHRS and CDR2 is YFSETQ. The CDR3 is 14 residues long. The CDR3 here is CASSPTGGIYEQYF. As DNA, the CDR3 is TGCGCCAGCAGCCCGACAGGGGGGATCTACGAGCAGTACTTC.

The chain joins TRBV4-2 to TRBJ1-1, with D perhaps TRBD1 (5 bases). V lost 1 base to trimming and J lost 1 base, with 13 bases between them. Germline V lookup: CDR1 LGHNA, CDR2 YNFKEQ. The CDR3 covers 16 residues. CDR3 protein: CASSQVAARGNTEAFF. CDR3 bases: TGTGCCAGCAGCCAAGTGGCGGCTAGGGGGAACACTGAAGCTTTCTTT.

This clonotype came up once. This chain uses TRBV2 with TRBJ1-6; maybe TRBD1 (6 bases). Germline CDR1 and CDR2: SNHLY and FYNNEI. There are 15 residues in the CDR3. Trimming shortened V by 3 bases and J by 7 bases, and 13 bases separated the two germline ends. CDR3 amino acids: CASSDKGHRNSPLHF. CDR3 coding DNA: TGTGCCAGCAGTGACAAGGGACATAGGAATTCACCCCTCCACTTT.

This clonotype showed up just a few times. The CDR3 sequence: CASSPDRVGTDTQYF. The CDR3 DNA is TGTGCCAGCAGCCCCGACAGGGTCGGTACAGATACGCAGTATTTT. This rearrangement joins TRBV12-3 or TRBV12-4 to TRBJ2-3; 7 nucleotides agree with TRBD1. This CDR3 is built from 15 residues. V lost 6 bases to trimming and J lost 3 bases; unmatched junction nucleotides: 9.